This T cell receptor (beta chain) was sequenced during a study of T cell repertoires in cytomegalovirus infection. Whole-study findings and limits: The ex vivo response showed dominance by HLA-C-restricted CMV-specific TCR beta clonotypes.

Comments on this clonotype: Antigen: not known.

TCRdb analysed the reads with MiXCR anew, one entry per CDR3 protein. The sample carries about 440,000 distinct CDR3 sequences, under 40% recorded once. The CDR3 sequence is 14 residues long. With 7 bases removed from V and 5 bases from J, the gap between germline ends came to 14 bases. This chain connects TRBV12-3 or TRBV12-4 to TRBJ2-2; D not certain. The sample taken for sequencing was PBMCs. This sequence was found in a human donor in good health (CMV status not recorded). Some clones in this sample may be carry-over from other donors' samples. The CDR3 is CASIPPTPTGELFF. DNA of the CDR3: TGTGCCAGCATCCCCCCGACCCCTACCGGGGAGCTGTTTTTT.